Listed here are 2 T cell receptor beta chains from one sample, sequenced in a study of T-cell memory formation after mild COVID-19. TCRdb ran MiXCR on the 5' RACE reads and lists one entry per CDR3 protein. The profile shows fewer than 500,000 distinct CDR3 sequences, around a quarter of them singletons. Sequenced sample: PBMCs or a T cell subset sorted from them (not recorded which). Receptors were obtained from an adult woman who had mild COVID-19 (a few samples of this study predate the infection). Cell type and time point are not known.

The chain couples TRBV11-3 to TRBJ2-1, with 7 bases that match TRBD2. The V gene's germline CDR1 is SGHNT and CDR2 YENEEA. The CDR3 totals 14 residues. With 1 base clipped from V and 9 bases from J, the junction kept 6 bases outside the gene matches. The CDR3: CASSLASGGGEQFF. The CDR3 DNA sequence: TGTGCCAGCAGCTTAGCCTCGGGGGGAGGTGAGCAGTTCTTC.

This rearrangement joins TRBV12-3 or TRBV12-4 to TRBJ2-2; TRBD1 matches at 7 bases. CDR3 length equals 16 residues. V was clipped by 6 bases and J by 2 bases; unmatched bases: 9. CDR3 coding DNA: TGTGCCAGCAGCCGACGAGGGGGCTTTAACACCGGGGAGCTGTTTTTT. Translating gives CASSRRGGFNTGELFF.